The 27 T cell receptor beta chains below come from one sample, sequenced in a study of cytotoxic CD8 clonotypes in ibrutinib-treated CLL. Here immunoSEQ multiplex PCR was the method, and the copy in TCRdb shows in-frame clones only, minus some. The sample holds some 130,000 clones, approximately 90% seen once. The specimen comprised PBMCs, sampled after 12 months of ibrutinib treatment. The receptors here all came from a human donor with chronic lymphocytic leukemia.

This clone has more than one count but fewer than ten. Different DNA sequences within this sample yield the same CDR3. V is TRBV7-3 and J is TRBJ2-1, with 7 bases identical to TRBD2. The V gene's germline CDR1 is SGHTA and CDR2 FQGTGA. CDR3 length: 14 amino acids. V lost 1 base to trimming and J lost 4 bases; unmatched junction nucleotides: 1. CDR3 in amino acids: CASSLSGSYNEQFF. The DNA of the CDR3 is TGTGCCAGCAGCTTAAGCGGGAGTTACAATGAGCAGTTCTTC.

The chain's CDR3 is CASSPGTPATNEKLFF. CDR3 coding DNA: TGTGCCAGCTCACCGGGGACTCCTGCAACTAATGAAAAACTGTTTTTT. The chain uses TRBV18 and TRBJ1-4; weak D call: TRBD1 (5 bases). The germline V gene encodes CDR1 KGHSH and CDR2 LQKENI. V dropped 3 bases and J dropped 0 bases, with 11 bases sitting between them. The CDR3 sequence is 16 residues long.

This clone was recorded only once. The CDR3 sequence is CASSLRPGQDYEQYF. CDR3 DNA sequence: TGTGCCAGCAGCTTGCGCCCGGGACAGGACTACGAGCAGTACTTC. This chain connects TRBV7-3 to TRBJ2-7; 8 bases fit TRBD1. CDR3 length equals 15 residues. V was clipped by 3 bases and J by 3 bases; unmatched bases: 7. The germline V gene has CDR1 SGHTA and CDR2 FQGTGA.

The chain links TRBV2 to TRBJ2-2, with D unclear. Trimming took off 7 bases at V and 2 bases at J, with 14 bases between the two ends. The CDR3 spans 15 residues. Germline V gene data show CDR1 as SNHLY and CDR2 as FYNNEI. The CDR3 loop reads CASMGPRLNTGELFF. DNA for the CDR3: TGTGCCAGCATGGGCCCGCGACTTAACACCGGGGAGCTGTTTTTT.

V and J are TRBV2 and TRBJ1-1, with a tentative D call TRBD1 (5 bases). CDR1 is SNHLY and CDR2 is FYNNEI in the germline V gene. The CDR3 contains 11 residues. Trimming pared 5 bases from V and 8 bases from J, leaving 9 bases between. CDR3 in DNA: TGTGCCAGCAGTTCCACAGGCGAAGCTTTCTTT. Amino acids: CASSSTGEAFF.

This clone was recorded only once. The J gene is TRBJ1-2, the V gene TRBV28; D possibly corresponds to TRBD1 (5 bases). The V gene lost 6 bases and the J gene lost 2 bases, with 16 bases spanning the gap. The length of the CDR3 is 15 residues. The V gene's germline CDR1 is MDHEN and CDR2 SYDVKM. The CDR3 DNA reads TGTGCCAGCAGCTCCCCGGGGGGAGGAAACTATGGCTACACCTTC. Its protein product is CASSSPGGGNYGYTF.

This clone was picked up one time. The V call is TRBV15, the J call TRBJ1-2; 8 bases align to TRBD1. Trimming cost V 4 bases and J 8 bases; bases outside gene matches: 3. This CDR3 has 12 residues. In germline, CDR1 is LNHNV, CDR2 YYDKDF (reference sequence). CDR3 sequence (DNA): TGTGCCACCAGCACAGGGGGCCGGGGCTACACCTTC. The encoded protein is CATSTGGRGYTF.

CDR3 loop: CASGLVLKRQGGSFGYEQYF. In DNA, the CDR3 is TGTGCTAGTGGTTTGGTCCTGAAACGACAGGGAGGGAGCTTTGGCTACGAGCAGTACTTC. This chain links TRBV12-5 with TRBJ2-7; D is tentatively TRBD1 or TRBD2 (7 bases each). V was shortened by 0 bases and J by 3 bases, with 27 bases between the two germline ends. Germline assignment: CDR1 LGHNT and CDR2 FRNRAP. The CDR3 length is 20 residues.

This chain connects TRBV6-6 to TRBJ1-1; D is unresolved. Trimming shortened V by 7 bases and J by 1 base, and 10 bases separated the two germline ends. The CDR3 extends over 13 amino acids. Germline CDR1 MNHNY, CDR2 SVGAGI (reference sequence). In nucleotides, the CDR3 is TGTGCCAGCACCCCTAGTAGGAACACTGAAGCTTTCTTT. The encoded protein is CASTPSRNTEAFF.

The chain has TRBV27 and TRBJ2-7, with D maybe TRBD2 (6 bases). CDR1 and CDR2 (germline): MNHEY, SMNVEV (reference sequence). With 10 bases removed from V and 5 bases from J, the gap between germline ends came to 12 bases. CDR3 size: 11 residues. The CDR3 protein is CATGRENEQYF. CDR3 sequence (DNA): TGTGCCACCGGACGGGAGAACGAGCAGTACTTC.

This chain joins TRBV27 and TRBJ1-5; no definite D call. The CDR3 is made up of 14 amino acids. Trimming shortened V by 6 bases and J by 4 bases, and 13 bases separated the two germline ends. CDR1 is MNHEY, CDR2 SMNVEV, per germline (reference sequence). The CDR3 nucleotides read TGTGCCAGCAGCCCTCTATCTCCAAATCAGCCCCAGCATTTT. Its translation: CASSPLSPNQPQHF.

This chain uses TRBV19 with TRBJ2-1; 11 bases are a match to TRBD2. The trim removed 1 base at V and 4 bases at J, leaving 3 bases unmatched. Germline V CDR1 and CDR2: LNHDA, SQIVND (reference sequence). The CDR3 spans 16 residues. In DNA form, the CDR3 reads TGTGCCAGTAGTATAGCGACTAGCGGGATTTACAATGAGCAGTTCTTC. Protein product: CASSIATSGIYNEQFF.

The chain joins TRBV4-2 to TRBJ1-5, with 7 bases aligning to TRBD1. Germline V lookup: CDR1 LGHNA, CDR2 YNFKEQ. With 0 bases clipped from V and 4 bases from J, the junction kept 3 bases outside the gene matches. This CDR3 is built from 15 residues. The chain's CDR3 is CASSQETGTNQPQHF. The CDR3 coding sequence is TGTGCCAGCAGCCAAGAGACAGGGACTAATCAGCCCCAGCATTTT.

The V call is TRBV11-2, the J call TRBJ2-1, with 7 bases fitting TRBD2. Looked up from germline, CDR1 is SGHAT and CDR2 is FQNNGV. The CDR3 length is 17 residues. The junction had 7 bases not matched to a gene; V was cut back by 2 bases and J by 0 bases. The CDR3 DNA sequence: TGTGCCAGCAGCTTAAGCCTAGCGGAGAGCTCCTACAATGAGCAGTTCTTC. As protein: CASSLSLAESSYNEQFF.

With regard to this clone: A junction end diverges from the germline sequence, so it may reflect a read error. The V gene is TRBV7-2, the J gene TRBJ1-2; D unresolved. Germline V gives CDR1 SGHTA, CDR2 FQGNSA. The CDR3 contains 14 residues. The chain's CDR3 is CAGSPRLSNYGYTF. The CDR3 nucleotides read TGTGCCGGCAGCCCCAGGCTTTCTAACTATGGCTACACCTTC.

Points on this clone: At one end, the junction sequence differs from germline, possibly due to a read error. The CDR3 DNA is TGTGCCAGCAGCTTTTTCTCGGCGGGAGGTGCCAAGCATTTT. Encoded protein: CASSFFSAGGAKHF. The rearrangement joins TRBV7-3 to TRBJ2-3; 8 nucleotides line up with TRBD2. This CDR3 spans 14 amino acids. CDR1 SGHTA and CDR2 FQGTGA come from the germline V gene.

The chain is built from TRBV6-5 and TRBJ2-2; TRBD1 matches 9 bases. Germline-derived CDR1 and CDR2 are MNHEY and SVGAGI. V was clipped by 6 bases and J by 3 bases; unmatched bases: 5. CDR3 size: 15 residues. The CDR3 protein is CASRPRDRDTGELFF. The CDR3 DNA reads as TGTGCCAGCAGGCCCCGGGACAGGGACACCGGGGAGCTGTTTTTT.

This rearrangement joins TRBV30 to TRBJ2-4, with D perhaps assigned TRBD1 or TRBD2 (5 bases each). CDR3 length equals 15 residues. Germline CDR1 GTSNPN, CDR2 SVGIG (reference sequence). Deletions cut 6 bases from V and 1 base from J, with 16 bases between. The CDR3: CACSLEGLAKNIQYF. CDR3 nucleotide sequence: TGTGCCTGTTCCCTTGAGGGGCTGGCCAAAAACATTCAGTACTTC.

The CDR3, as DNA: TGTGCCATCAGTGAGTCCGTTCGGATGAACACTGAAGCTTTCTTT. Amino acids: CAISESVRMNTEAFF. The chain couples TRBV10-3 to TRBJ1-1; no reliable D call. Germline CDR1 and CDR2: ENHRY and SYGVKD. The V and J ends lost 0 bases and 0 bases respectively, with 8 bases between them. The CDR3 is 15 residues long.

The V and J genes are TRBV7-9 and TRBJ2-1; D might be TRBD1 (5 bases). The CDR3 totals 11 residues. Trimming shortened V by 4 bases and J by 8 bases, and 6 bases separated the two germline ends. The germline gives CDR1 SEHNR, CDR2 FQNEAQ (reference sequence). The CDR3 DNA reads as TGTGCCAGCAGCTGGGGCTATGAGCAGTTCTTC. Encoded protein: CASSWGYEQFF. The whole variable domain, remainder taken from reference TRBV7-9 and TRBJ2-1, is DTGVSQNPRHKITKRGQNVTFRCDPISEHNRLYWYRQTLGQGPEFLTYFQNEAQLEKSRLLSDRFSAERPKGSFSTLEIQRTEQGDSAMYLCASSWGYEQFFGPGTRLTVL.

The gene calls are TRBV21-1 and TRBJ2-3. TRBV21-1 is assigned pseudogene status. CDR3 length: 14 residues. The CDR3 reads CASSMRPATDTQYF. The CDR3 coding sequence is TGTGCCAGCAGCATGAGACCCGCCACAGATACGCAGTATTTT.

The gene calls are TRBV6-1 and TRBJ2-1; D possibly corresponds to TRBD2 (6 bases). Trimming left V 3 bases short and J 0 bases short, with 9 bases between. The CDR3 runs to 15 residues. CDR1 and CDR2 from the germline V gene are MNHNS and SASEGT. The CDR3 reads CASSEETSSYNEQFF. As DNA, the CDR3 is TGTGCCAGCAGTGAGGAGACTAGCTCCTACAATGAGCAGTTCTTC.

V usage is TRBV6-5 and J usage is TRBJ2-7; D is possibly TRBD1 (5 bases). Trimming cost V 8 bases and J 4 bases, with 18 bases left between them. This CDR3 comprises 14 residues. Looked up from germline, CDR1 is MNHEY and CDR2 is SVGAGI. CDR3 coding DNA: TGTGCCAGCGGTCCTGGGGCCACCGGGTACGAGCAGTACTTC. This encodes CASGPGATGYEQYF.

The CDR3 loop is CASADTYNEQFF. Written as DNA, the CDR3 is TGTGCCAGTGCGGACACTTACAATGAGCAGTTCTTC. This sequence joins TRBV19 and TRBJ2-1; tentative D call: TRBD1 (5 bases). Germline V gene sequence: CDR1 LNHDA, CDR2 SQIVND (reference sequence). The CDR3 extends over 12 amino acids. The V end was cut by 8 bases, the J end by 4 bases, with 9 bases between.

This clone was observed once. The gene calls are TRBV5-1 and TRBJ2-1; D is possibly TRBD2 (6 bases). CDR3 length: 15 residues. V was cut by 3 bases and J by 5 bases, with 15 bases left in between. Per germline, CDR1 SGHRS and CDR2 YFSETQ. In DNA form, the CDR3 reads TGCGCCAGCAGCTCCTTCTGGGACTTTGACAATGAGCAGTTCTTC. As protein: CASSSFWDFDNEQFF.

CDR3 residues: CASSGQGAEKLFF. The CDR3, as DNA: TGTGCCAGCAGTGGACAGGGTGCTGAAAAACTGTTTTTT. The chain uses TRBV2 and TRBJ1-4; 7 nucleotides agree with TRBD1. Germline values: CDR1 SNHLY, CDR2 FYNNEI. This CDR3 region has 13 residues. Trimming removed 4 bases from V and 7 bases from J; junction bases left unmatched: 3.

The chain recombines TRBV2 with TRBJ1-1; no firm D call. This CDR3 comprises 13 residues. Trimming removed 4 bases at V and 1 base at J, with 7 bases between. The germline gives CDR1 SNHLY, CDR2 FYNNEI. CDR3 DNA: TGTGCCAGCAGTGTAACCTGGAACACTGAAGCTTTCTTT. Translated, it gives CASSVTWNTEAFF.